This T cell receptor beta chain was captured in a study of T cells after yellow fever vaccination. Turning to the study itself: Preparation of fractions with low cell numbers was performed using SMART-Seq v4 Ultra Low Input. General study results and limits: Peaking faster, on day 5 versus 15, the secondary response was nonetheless weaker.

This clonotype occurred a few times. What it binds is unknown. 5'RACE template switching generated TCR cDNA, adding a universal primer site and UMIs. Via MiXCR, TCRdb re-called the 5' RACE reads, giving one row per CDR3 protein. The sample lists 300,000 to 350,000 distinct CDR3 sequences, around 4.5% occurring once. J lost 5 bases, V lost 5 bases, and 11 bases had no gene match. Germline V CDR1 and CDR2: SEHNR, FQNEAQ (reference sequence). The CDR3 is 15 amino acids. J is TRBJ1-2 and V is TRBV7-9, with 7 bases that match TRBD1. This receptor was identified in a man aged 18 to 30 who received the YFV17D yellow fever vaccine. The material was PBMCs, obtained 15 days after the yellow fever booster vaccination. DNA of the CDR3: TGTGCCAGCAGCGAACAGGGGCCCGGCCTTTATGGCTACACCTTC. It codes for CASSEQGPGLYGYTF.